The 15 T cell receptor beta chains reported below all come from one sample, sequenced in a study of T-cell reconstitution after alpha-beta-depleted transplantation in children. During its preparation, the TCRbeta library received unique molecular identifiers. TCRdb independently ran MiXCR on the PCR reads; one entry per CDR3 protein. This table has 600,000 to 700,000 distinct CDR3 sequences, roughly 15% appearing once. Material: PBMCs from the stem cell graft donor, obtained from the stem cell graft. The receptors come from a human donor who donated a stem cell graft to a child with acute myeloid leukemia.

The CDR3 nucleotides are TGCGCCAGCAGCATGAGACCCCGGACTAGCGGGGGGGTCAATGAGCAGTTCTTC. Its translation: CASSMRPRTSGGVNEQFF. The V and J genes are TRBV5-1 and TRBJ2-1, with TRBD2 identical over 15 bases. The V gene end was trimmed by 4 bases and the J gene end by 6 bases; junction bases not matched to a gene: 11. Germline assignment: CDR1 SGHRS and CDR2 YFSETQ. This CDR3 has 18 residues. The full variable domain, in which reference TRBV5-1 and TRBJ2-1 provide the parts outside the CDR3, is KAGVTQTPRYLIKTRGQQVTLSCSPISGHRSVSWYQQTPGQGLQFLFEYFSETQRNKGNFPGRFSGRQFSNSRSEMNVSTLELGDSALYLCASSMRPRTSGGVNEQFFGPGTRLTVL.

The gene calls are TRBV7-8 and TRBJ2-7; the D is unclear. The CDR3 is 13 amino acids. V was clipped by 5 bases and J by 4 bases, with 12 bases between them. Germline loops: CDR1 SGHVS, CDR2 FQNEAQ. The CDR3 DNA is TGTGCCAGCAGCCCCGGACCGATTTACGAGCAGTACGTC. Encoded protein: CASSPGPIYEQYV.

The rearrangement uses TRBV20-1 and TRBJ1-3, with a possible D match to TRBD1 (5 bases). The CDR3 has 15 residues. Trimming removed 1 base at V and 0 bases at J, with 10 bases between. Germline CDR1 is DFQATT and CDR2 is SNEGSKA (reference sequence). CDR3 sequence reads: CSARGTPYSGNTIYF. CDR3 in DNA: TGCAGTGCTAGAGGGACACCGTACTCTGGAAACACCATATATTTT.

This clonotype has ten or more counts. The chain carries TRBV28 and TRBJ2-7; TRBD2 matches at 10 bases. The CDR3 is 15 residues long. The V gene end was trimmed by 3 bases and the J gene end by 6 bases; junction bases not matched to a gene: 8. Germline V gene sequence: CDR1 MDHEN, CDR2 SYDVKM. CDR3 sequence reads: CASSFAGTSDLEQYV. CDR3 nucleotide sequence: TGTGCCAGCAGTTTTGCCGGGACTAGCGATCTCGAGCAGTACGTC.

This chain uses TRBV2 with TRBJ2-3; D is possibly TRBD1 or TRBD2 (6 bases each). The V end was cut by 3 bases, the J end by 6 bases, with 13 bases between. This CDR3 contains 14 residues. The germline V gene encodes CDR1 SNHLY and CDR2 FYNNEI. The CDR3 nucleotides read TGTGCCAGCAGTGATCCAGGGGCGGGGGATACGCAGTATTTT. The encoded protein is CASSDPGAGDTQYF.

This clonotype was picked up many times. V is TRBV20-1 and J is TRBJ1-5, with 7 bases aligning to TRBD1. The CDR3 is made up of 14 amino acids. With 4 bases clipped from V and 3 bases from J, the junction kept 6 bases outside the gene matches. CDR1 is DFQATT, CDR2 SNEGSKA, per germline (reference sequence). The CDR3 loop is CSAIDRAANQPQHF. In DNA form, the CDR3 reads TGCAGTGCTATTGACAGGGCTGCCAATCAGCCCCAGCATTTT.

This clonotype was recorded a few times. CDR3 nucleotides: TGTGCCAGCAGCTTAGCGTCCGGACAGGGAAGCTCCTACGAGCAGTACTTC. This translates into CASSLASGQGSSYEQYF. The chain couples TRBV7-8 to TRBJ2-7; 8 bases agree with TRBD1. The CDR3 covers 17 residues. Germline loops: CDR1 SGHVS, CDR2 FQNEAQ. V was pared by 0 bases and J by 0 bases, with 7 bases of the junction left unmatched. Variable domain in full (rest from reference TRBV7-8 and TRBJ2-7): GAGVSQSPRYKVAKRGQDVALRCDPISGHVSLFWYQQALGQGPEFLTYFQNEAQLDKSGLPSDRFFAERPEGSVSTLKIQRTQQEDSAVYLCASSLASGQGSSYEQYFGPGTRLTVT.

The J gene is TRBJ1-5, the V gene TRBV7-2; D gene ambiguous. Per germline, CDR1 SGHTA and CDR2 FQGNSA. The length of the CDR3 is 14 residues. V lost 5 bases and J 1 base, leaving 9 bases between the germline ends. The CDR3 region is CASSITRSNQPQHF. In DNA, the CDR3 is TGTGCCAGCAGCATTACGAGGAGCAATCAGCCCCAGCATTTT.

The CDR3 region has the DNA TGTGCCAGCAGCAAAGAAGGGACAAATTCCTACGAGCAGTACGTC. Protein: CASSKEGTNSYEQYV. The J gene is TRBJ2-7, the V gene TRBV21-1; TRBD1, the table's D call, lacks a check against the DNA. TRBV21-1 represents a pseudogene. CDR3 length: 15 residues.

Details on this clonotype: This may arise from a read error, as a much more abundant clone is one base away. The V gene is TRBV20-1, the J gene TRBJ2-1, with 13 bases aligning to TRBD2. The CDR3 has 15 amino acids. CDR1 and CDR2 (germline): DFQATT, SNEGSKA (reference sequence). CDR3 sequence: CCARELAGGENEQFF. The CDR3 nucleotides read TGCTGTGCTAGGGAACTAGCGGGGGGGGAAAATGAGCAGTTCTTC.

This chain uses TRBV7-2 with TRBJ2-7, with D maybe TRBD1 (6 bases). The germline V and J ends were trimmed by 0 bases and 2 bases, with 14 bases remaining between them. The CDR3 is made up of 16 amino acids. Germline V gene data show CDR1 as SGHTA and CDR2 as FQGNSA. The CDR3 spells CASSLAGGSATYEQYF. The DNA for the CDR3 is TGTGCCAGCAGCTTAGCAGGGGGTTCCGCTACCTACGAGCAGTACTTC. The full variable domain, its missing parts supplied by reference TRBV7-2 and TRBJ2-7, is GAGVSQSPSNKVTEKGKDVELRCDPISGHTALYWYRQSLGQGLEFLIYFQGNSAPDKSGLPSDRFSAERTGGSVSTLTIQRTQQEDSAVYLCASSLAGGSATYEQYFGPGTRLTVT.

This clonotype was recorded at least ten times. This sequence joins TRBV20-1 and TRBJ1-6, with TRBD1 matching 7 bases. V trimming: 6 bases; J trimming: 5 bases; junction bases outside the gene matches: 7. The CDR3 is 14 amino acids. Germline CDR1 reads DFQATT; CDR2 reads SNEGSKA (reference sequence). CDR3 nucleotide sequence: TGCAGTGCCCTCCGGGACAGCAATAATTCACCCCTCCACTTT. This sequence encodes CSALRDSNNSPLHF.

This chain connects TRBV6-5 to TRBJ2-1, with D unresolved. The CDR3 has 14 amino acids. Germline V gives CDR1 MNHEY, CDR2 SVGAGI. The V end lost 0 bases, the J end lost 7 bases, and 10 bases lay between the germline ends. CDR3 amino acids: CASSYSPVTNEQFF. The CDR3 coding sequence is TGTGCCAGCAGTTACTCACCGGTGACAAATGAGCAGTTCTTC.

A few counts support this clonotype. CDR3 loop: CASSYKAGEETQYF. DNA for the CDR3: TGTGCCAGCAGTTATAAAGCGGGGGAAGAGACCCAGTACTTC. The chain combines TRBV7-2 with TRBJ2-5, with 8 bases that match TRBD2. The CDR3 has 14 residues. From germline, CDR1 is SGHTA and CDR2 FQGNSA. With 6 bases clipped from V and 3 bases from J, the junction kept 6 bases outside the gene matches. The full variable domain, rest sourced from reference TRBV7-2 and TRBJ2-5, is GAGVSQSPSNKVTEKGKDVELRCDPISGHTALYWYRQSLGQGLEFLIYFQGNSAPDKSGLPSDRFSAERTGGSVSTLTIQRTQQEDSAVYLCASSYKAGEETQYFGPGTRLLVL.

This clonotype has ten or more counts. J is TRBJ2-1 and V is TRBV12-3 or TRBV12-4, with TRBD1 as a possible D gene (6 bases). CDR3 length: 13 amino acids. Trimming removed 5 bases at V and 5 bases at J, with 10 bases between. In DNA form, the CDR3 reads TGTGCCAGCAGTGCAGGGGTCCACAATGAGCAGTTCTTC. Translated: CASSAGVHNEQFF.